This TCR beta chain was profiled in a study of PD-L1 blockade in urothelial cancer. Time point given: pretreatment peripheral blood. Clones were sequenced by immunoSEQ multiplex PCR, and TCRdb holds only the in-frame ones, with some missing. The data contain under 50,000 clones, approximately 78% of them singletons. The V and J ends lost 0 bases and 12 bases, in that order; junction bases with no gene match: 7. CDR3 size: 15 residues. The germline V gene has CDR1 MNHEY and CDR2 SMNVEV (reference sequence). The chain joins TRBV27 to TRBJ2-1, with TRBD2 identical over 11 bases. This clonotype was obtained from a man aged 45 to 65 with urothelial cancer. Sequenced material: PBMCs, taken around atezolizumab (anti-PD-L1) treatment. CDR3 amino acids: CASSLSTSGISGQFF. The CDR3 DNA follows: TGTGCCAGCAGTTTATCGACTAGCGGGATTTCAGGGCAGTTCTTC.